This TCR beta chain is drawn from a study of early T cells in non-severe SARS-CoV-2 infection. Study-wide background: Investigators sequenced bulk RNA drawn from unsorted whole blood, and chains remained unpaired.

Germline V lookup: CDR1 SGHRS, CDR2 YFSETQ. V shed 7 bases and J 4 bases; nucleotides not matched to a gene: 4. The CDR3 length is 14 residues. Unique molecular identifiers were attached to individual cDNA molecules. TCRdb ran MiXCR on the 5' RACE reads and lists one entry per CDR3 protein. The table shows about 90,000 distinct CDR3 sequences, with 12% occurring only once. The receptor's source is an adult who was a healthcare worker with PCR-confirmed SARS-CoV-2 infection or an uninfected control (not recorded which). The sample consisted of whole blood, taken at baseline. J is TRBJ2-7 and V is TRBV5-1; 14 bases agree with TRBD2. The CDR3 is CASEGLAGEYEQYF. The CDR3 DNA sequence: TGCGCCAGCGAGGGACTAGCGGGGGAGTACGAGCAGTACTTC.